This TCR beta chain derives from a study of blood T cell repertoires in COVID-19. Study background: Some COVID-19 samples were acute and others convalescent; all came from the United States, Italy and Spain. From T cells, B-cell-depleted T cells, or PBMCs came the material, which was cDNA or gDNA.

Germline CDR1 is MNHEY and CDR2 is SVGAGI. With V trimmed by 6 bases and J by 4 bases, 7 bases remained unmatched. The CDR3 is 15 amino acids. Data came from immunoSEQ multiplex PCR; TCRdb stores just in-frame clones and leaves some out. The sample consists of 100,000 or so clones, roughly 87% of them appearing once. This receptor was identified in an elderly man with acute or convalescent COVID-19. This chain connects TRBV6-5 to TRBJ1-1; 11 bases align to TRBD1. Sequencing used peripheral blood. The CDR3 loop reads CASSRTGGAGTEAFF. DNA for the CDR3: TGTGCCAGCAGCCGGACAGGGGGCGCAGGCACTGAAGCTTTCTTT.